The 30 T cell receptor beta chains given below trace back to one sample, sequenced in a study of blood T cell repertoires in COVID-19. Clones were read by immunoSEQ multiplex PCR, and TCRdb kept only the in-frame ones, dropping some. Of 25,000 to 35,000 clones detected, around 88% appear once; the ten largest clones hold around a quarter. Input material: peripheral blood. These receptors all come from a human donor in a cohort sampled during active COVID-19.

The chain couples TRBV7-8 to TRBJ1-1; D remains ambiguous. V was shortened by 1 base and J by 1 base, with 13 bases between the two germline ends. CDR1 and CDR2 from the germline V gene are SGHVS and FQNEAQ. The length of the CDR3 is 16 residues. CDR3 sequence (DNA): TGTGCCAGCAGCTTAGGGAGAGGGAATAGGAACACTGAAGCTTTCTTT. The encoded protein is CASSLGRGNRNTEAFF.

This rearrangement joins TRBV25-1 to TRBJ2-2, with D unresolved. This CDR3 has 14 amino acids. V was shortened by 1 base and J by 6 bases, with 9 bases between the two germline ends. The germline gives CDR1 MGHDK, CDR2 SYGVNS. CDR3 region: CASSEWSRAGELFF. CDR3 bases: TGTGCCAGCAGTGAATGGTCACGCGCCGGGGAGCTGTTTTTT. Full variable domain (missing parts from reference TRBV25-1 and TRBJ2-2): EADIYQTPRYLVIGTGKKITLECSQTMGHDKMYWYQQDPGMELHLIHYSYGVNSTEKGDLSSESTVSRIRTEHFPLTLESARPSHTSQYLCASSEWSRAGELFFGEGSRLTVL.

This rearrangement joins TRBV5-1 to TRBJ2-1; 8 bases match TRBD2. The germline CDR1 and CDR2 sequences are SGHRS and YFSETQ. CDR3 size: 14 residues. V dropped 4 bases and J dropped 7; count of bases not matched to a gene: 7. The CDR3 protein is CASSLGLAVNEQFF. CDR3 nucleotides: TGCGCCAGCAGCCTAGGACTAGCAGTTAATGAGCAGTTCTTC.

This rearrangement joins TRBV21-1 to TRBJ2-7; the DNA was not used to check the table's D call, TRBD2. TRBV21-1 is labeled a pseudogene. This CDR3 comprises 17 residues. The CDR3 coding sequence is TGTGCCAGCAGCAAAGTTAGTCTAGCGGGGGATTCCTACGAGCAGTACTTC. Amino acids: CASSKVSLAGDSYEQYF.

The CDR3 loop is CASSQSGGVSSYNEQFF. The CDR3 DNA follows: TGTGCCAGCAGCCAGTCGGGGGGCGTTAGCTCCTACAATGAGCAGTTCTTC. The rearrangement uses TRBV4-2 and TRBJ2-1; D might be TRBD2 (7 bases). Germline-derived CDR1 and CDR2 are LGHNA and YNFKEQ. V was clipped by 3 bases and J by 0 bases, with 15 bases between them. The CDR3 spans 17 residues.

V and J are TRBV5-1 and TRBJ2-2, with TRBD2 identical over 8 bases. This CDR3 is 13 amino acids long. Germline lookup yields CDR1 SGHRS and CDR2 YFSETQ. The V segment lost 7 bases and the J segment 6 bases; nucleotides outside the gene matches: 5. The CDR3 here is CASYSGGAGELFF. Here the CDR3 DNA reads TGCGCCAGCTACTCCGGGGGGGCCGGGGAGCTGTTTTTT.

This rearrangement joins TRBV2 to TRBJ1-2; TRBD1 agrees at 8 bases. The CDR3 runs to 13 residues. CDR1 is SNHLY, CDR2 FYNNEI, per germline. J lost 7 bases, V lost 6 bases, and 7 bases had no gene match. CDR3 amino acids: CASSSTGVGGYTF. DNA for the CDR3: TGTGCCAGCAGCTCGACAGGGGTTGGTGGCTACACCTTC.

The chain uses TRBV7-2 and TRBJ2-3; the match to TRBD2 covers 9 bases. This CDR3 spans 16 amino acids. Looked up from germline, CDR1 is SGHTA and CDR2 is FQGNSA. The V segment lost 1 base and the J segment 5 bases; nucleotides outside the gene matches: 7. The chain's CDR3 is CASSLVGGGAQDTQYF. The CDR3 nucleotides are TGTGCCAGCAGCTTAGTAGGCGGGGGGGCCCAAGATACGCAGTATTTT.

The CDR3 region is CASSYSRADTQYF. CDR3 bases: TGTGCCAGCAGTTACTCGAGAGCAGATACGCAGTATTTT. This chain links TRBV6-5 with TRBJ2-3, with D unresolved. This CDR3 comprises 13 residues. With 0 bases removed from V and 4 bases from J, the gap between germline ends came to 5 bases. Germline CDR1 MNHEY, CDR2 SVGAGI.

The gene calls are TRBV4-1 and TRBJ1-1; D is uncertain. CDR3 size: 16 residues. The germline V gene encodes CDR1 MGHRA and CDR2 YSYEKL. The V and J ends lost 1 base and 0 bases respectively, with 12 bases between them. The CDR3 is CASSQVGTAVNTEAFF. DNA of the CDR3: TGCGCCAGCAGCCAAGTGGGCACCGCCGTGAACACTGAAGCTTTCTTT.

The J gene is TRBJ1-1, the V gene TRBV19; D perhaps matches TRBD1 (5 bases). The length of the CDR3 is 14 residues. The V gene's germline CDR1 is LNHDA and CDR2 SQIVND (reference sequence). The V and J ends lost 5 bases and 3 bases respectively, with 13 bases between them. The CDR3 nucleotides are TGTGCCAGTAGTTTTTGGGGCGGCGACACTGAAGCTTTCTTT. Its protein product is CASSFWGGDTEAFF.

As DNA, the CDR3 is TGTGCCAGCAGCAGGGGTGGCGGCGAGCAGTACTTC. Protein sequence: CASSRGGGEQYF. The rearrangement uses TRBV6-5 and TRBJ2-7; tentatively, D is TRBD1 (6 bases). CDR1 and CDR2 (germline): MNHEY, SVGAGI. The CDR3 extends over 12 amino acids. The V gene lost 6 bases and the J gene lost 6 bases, with 12 bases spanning the gap.

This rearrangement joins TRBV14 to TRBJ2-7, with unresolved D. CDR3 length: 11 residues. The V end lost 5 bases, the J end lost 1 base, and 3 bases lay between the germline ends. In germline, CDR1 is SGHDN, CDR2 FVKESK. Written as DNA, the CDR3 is TGTGCCAGCAGCTCGTCCTACGAGCAGTACTTC. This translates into CASSSSYEQYF.

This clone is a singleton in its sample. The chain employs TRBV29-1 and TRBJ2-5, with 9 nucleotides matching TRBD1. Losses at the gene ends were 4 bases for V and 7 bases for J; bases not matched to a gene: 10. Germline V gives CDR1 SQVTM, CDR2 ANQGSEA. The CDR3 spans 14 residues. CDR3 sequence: CSVATGGAFGTQYF. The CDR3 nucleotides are TGCAGCGTTGCCACAGGGGGCGCGTTTGGGACCCAGTACTTC.

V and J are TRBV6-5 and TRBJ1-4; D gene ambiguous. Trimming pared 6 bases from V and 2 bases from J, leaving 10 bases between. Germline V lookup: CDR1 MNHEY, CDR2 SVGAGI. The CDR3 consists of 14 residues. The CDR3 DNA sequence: TGTGCCAGCAGGGTGTACAGTACTAATGAAAAACTGTTTTTT. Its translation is CASRVYSTNEKLFF.

CDR3 in amino acids: CASSLGTGGYSNQPQHF. CDR3 DNA sequence: TGTGCCAGCAGCTTAGGGACAGGGGGTTATAGCAATCAGCCCCAGCATTTT. The gene calls are TRBV7-6 and TRBJ1-5; 10 nucleotides align to TRBD1. Germline trimming cut 1 base from V and 0 bases from J; bases unmatched to any gene: 3. The CDR3 contains 17 residues. In germline, CDR1 is SGHVS, CDR2 FNYEAQ.

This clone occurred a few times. Written as DNA, the CDR3 is TGTGCCAGCAGCGAAGGACAGGGGAACACCGGGGAGCTGTTTTTT. It codes for CASSEGQGNTGELFF. The chain carries TRBV7-9 and TRBJ2-2; 8 bases are a match to TRBD1. Losses at the gene ends were 5 bases for V and 1 base for J; bases not matched to a gene: 3. The CDR3 is 15 amino acids. The V gene's germline CDR1 is SEHNR and CDR2 FQNEAQ (reference sequence). Combining the CDR3 with reference TRBV7-9 and TRBJ2-2 gives the whole variable domain DTGVSQNPRHKITKRGQNVTFRCDPISEHNRLYWYRQTLGQGPEFLTYFQNEAQLEKSRLLSDRFSAERPKGSFSTLEIQRTEQGDSAMYLCASSEGQGNTGELFFGEGSRLTVL.

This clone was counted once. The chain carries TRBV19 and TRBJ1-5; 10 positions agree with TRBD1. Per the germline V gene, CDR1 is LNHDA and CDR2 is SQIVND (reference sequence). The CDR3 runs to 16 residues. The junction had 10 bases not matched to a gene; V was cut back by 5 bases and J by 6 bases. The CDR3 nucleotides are TGTGCCAGTAGTCCCCCGGACAGGGGGTACGGTCAGCCCCAGCATTTT. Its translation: CASSPPDRGYGQPQHF.

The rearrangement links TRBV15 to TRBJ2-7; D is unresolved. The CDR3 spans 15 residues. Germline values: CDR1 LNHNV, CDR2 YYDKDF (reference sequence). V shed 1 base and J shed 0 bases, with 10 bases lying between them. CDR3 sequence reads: CATSRGGDGSYEQYF. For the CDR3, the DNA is TGTGCCACCAGCAGAGGAGGTGACGGCTCCTACGAGCAGTACTTC. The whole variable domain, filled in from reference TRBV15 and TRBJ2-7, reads DAMVIQNPRYQVTQFGKPVTLSCSQTLNHNVMYWYQQKSSQAPKLLFHYYDKDFNNEADTPDNFQSRRPNTSFCFLDIRSPGLGDTAMYLCATSRGGDGSYEQYFGPGTRLTVT.

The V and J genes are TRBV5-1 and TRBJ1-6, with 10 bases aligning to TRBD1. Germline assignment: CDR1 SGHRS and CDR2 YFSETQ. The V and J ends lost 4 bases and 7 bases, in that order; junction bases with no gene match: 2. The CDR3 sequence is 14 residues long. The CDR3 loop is CASSPGQGNSPLHF. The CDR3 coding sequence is TGCGCCAGCAGCCCGGGACAGGGGAATTCACCCCTCCACTTT.

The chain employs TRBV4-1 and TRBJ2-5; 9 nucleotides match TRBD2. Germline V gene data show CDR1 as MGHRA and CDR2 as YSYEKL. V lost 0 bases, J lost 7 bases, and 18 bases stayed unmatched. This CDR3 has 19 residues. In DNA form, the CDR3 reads TGCGCCAGCAGCCAAGACCCTCGGCCCCTAGCGGGGCGGGGAGGGACCCAGTACTTC. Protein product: CASSQDPRPLAGRGGTQYF.

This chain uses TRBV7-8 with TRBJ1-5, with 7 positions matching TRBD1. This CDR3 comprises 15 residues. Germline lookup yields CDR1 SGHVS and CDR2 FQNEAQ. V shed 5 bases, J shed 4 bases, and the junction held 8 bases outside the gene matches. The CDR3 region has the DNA TGTGCCAGCAGCCCAAGGACAGGTTCTAATCAGCCCCAGCATTTT. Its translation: CASSPRTGSNQPQHF.

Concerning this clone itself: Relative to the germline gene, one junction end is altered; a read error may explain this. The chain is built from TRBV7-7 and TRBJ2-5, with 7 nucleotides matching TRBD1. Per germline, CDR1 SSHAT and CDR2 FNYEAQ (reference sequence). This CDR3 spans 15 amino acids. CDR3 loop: CASSLSSQGQETQYF. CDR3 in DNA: TGTGCTAGCAGCTTATCATCACAGGGGCAAGAGACCCAGTACTTC.

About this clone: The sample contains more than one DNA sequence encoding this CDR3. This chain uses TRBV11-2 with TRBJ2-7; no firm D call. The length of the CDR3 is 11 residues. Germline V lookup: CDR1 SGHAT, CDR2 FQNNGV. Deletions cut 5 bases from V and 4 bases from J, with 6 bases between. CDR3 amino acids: CASSRGYEQYF. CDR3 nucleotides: TGTGCCAGCAGCCGAGGTTACGAGCAGTACTTC.

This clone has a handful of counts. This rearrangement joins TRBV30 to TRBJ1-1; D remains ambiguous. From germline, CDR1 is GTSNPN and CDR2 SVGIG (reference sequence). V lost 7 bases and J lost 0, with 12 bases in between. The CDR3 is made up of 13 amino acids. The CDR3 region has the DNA TGTGCCTACTCACGTCTTATGAACACTGAAGCTTTCTTT. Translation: CAYSRLMNTEAFF.

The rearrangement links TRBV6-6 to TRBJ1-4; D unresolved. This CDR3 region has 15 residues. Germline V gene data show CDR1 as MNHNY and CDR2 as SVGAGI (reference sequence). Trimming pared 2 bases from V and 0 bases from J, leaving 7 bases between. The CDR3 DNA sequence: TGTGCCAGCAGTTACGCGCGGGCAACTAATGAAAAACTGTTTTTT. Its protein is CASSYARATNEKLFF.

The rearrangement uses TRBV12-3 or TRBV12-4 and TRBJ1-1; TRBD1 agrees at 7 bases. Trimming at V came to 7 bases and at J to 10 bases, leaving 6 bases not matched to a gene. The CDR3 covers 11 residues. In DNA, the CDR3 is TGTGCCAGCACCCTTCAGGGGGTAGCTTTCTTT. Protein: CASTLQGVAFF.

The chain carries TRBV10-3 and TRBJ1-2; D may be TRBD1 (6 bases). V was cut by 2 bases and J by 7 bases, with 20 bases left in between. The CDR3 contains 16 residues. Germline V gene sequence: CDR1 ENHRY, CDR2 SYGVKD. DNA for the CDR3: TGTGCCATCAGTGAGGAGGGAACACAGGGTGAGCGTGGCTACACCTTC. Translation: CAISEEGTQGERGYTF.

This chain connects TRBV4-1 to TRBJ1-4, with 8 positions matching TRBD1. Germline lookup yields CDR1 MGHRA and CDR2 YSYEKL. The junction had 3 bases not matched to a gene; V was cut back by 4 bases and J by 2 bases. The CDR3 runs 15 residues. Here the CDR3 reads CASSRGQGTNEKLFF. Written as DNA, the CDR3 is TGCGCCAGCAGCCGAGGACAGGGCACTAATGAAAAACTGTTTTTT.

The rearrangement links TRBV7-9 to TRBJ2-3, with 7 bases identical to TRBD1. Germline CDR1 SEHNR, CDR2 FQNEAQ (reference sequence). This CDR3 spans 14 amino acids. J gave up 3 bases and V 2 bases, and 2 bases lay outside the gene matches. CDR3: CASSLRGQTDTQYF. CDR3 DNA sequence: TGTGCCAGCAGCTTAAGGGGGCAGACAGATACGCAGTATTTT.